Below are 9 T cell receptor beta chains sequenced from a single sample in a study of shared clonotypes between healthy human individuals (TCRdb year 2020). The library was made by the immunoSEQ multiplex PCR assay. TCRdb obtained this table from immuneACCESS and retained in-frame rearrangements with V and J assigned. These tables miss some clones; where compared with another copy, unresolved V genes account for less than half of the shortfall, and the remainder is unexplained. The sample records millions of clones, approximately 94% of which are singletons. Jointly, the top ten make up about 1.1% of the sample. CD8 naive samples consisted of CD45RO-negative cells that were positively selected for CCR7, yielding a CD45RA+CCR7+ population without TemRA cells. Sequencing was performed on naive CD8+ T cells sorted from blood. What the cell subset or site label conveys for this sample: CD45RA+CCR7+. The receptors stem from a man aged 18 to 30 in good health.

As to this clone: The same CDR3 is also encoded by other DNA sequences in this sample. V is TRBV4-1 and J is TRBJ2-7; no firm D call. The germline V gene encodes CDR1 MGHRA and CDR2 YSYEKL. Trimming pared 4 bases from V and 3 bases from J, leaving 10 bases between. The CDR3 runs 13 residues. In DNA, the CDR3 is TGCGCCAGCAGCCCCAGCGCGAGCTACGAGCAGTACTTC. Protein sequence: CASSPSASYEQYF.

V usage is TRBV6-5 and J usage is TRBJ2-5, with 7 bases identical to TRBD2. J lost 5 bases, V lost 1 base, and 1 base had no gene match. This CDR3 has 13 amino acids. CDR1 and CDR2 (germline): MNHEY, SVGAGI. The CDR3 loop reads CASSYYGGETQYF. The CDR3 DNA reads TGTGCCAGCAGTTACTACGGGGGGGAGACCCAGTACTTC.

The chain uses TRBV28 and TRBJ2-7; a weak D match, TRBD1 (6 bases). CDR1 MDHEN and CDR2 SYDVKM come from the germline V gene. This CDR3 is 14 amino acids long. The V and J ends lost 2 bases and 3 bases respectively, with 11 bases between them. The CDR3 sequence is CASSLPGDGYEQYF. The DNA of the CDR3 is TGTGCCAGCAGTTTACCAGGGGATGGCTACGAGCAGTACTTC.

V is TRBV4-3 and J is TRBJ2-7; 13 nucleotides match TRBD2. The J segment lost 4 bases and the V segment lost 0 bases, leaving 6 bases of the junction unmatched. Germline V lookup: CDR1 LGHNA, CDR2 YSLEER. CDR3 length: 17 amino acids. CDR3 coding DNA: TGCGCCAGCAGCCAAGATTTGGTACTAGCGGGAGGGTACGAGCAGTACTTC. It is translated as CASSQDLVLAGGYEQYF.

This clone was seen once. This chain joins TRBV6-6 and TRBJ1-6; maybe TRBD1 (5 bases). V was trimmed by 7 bases and J by 3 bases, leaving 13 bases between them. The CDR3 has 15 amino acids. Per the germline V gene, CDR1 is MNHNY and CDR2 is SVGAGI (reference sequence). The CDR3 DNA sequence: TGTGCCAGCAAGCGAAAGACAGACTATAATTCACCCCTCCACTTT. It translates to CASKRKTDYNSPLHF.

The rearrangement uses TRBV27 and TRBJ1-2; a possible D gene is TRBD1 (5 bases). The CDR3 length is 12 residues. V was cut by 6 bases and J by 3 bases, with 8 bases left in between. CDR1 and CDR2 from the germline V gene are MNHEY and SMNVEV (reference sequence). The CDR3 here is CASSQGDYGYTF. In nucleotides, the CDR3 is TGTGCCAGCAGCCAGGGAGACTATGGCTACACCTTC.

The rearrangement links TRBV10-1 to TRBJ2-7; 9 bases agree with TRBD1. CDR1 is WNHNN and CDR2 is SYGVQD in the germline V gene (reference sequence). This CDR3 comprises 15 residues. The J segment lost 3 bases and the V segment lost 4 bases, leaving 7 bases of the junction unmatched. Here the CDR3 reads CASSGDRESDYEQYF. CDR3 nucleotides: TGCGCCAGCAGTGGGGACAGGGAAAGTGACTACGAGCAGTACTTC.

Remarks on this clone: This sample also contains other DNA sequences that code for the same CDR3. This sequence joins TRBV28 and TRBJ1-1; TRBD1 matches at 8 bases. J was trimmed by 4 bases and V by 6 bases; bases with no gene match: 4. The CDR3 is 13 amino acids. CDR1 and CDR2 (germline): MDHEN, SYDVKM. The CDR3 sequence: CASRPTGGTEAFF. CDR3 nucleotide sequence: TGTGCCAGCAGACCTACAGGGGGCACTGAAGCTTTCTTT.

The chain employs TRBV19 and TRBJ1-5; possibly TRBD1 for D (6 bases). CDR3 length equals 17 residues. V was trimmed by 3 bases and J by 2 bases, leaving 17 bases between them. Per germline, CDR1 LNHDA and CDR2 SQIVND (reference sequence). The CDR3 sequence is CASSINLGGAGNQPQHF. The CDR3 bases are TGTGCCAGTAGTATCAACCTCGGGGGCGCGGGCAATCAGCCCCAGCATTTT. Full variable domain (missing parts from reference TRBV19 and TRBJ1-5): DGGITQSPKYLFRKEGQNVTLSCEQNLNHDAMYWYRQDPGQGLRLIYYSQIVNDFQKGDIAEGYSVSREKKESFPLTVTSAQKNPTAFYLCASSINLGGAGNQPQHFGDGTRLSIL.